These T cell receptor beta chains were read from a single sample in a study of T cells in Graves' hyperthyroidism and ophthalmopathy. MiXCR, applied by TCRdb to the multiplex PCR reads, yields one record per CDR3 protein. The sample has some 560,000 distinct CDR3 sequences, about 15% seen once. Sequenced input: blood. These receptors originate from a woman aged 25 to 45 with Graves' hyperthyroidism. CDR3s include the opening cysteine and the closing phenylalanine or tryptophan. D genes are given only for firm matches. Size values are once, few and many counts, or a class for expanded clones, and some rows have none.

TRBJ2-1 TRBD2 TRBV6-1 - TGTGCCAGCAGTCGAAGGACTAGCGGGAGCAATGAGCAGTTCTTC CASSRRTSGSNEQFF
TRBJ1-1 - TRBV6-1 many TGTGCCAGCAGTGCATATCAGGGTAACACTGAAGCTTTCTTT CASSAYQGNTEAFF
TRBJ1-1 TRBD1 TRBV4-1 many TGCGCCAGCAGCCAAGAGGGACAGCTGAACACTGAAGCTTTCTTT CASSQEGQLNTEAFF
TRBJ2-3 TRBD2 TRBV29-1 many TGCAGCGTTGACTCGACTGCGGGAGGCACCGATACGCAGTATTTT CSVDSTAGGTDTQYF
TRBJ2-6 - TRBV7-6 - TGTGCCAGCAGCTTACACGAGGGTTTAACTGGGGCCAACGTCCTGACTTTC CASSLHEGLTGANVLTF
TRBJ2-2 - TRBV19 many TGTGCCAGTAGACTAGTGGAGTACACCGGGGAGCTGTTTTTT CASRLVEYTGELFF
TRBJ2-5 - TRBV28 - TGTGCCAGCAGTTTAGGTGTGACAGTACAAGAGACCCAGTACTTC CASSLGVTVQETQYF
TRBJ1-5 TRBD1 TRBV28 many TGTGCCAGCAGCCGACAGGGATCTTATTATAGCAATCAGCCCCAGCATTTT CASSRQGSYYSNQPQHF
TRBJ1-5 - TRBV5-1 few TGCGCCAGCAGCTTGGGACCCTGGGTTCAGCCCCAGCATTTT CASSLGPWVQPQHF
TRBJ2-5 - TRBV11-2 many TGTGCCAGCAGCTTAGGGGGAAGCAGGGAAGAGACCCAGTACTTC CASSLGGSREETQYF
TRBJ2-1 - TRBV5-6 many TGTGCCAGCAGCTTAATGGGGGACCTCTACAATGAGCAGTTCTTC CASSLMGDLYNEQFF
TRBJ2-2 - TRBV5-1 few TGCGCCAGCAGCTTGGACGGGTTTGTCACCGGGGAGCTGTTTTTT CASSLDGFVTGELFF
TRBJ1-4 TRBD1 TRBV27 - TGTGCCAGCAGTTTAACAGGGGAGGTTGAAAAACTGTTTTTT CASSLTGEVEKLFF
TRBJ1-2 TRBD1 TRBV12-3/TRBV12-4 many TGTGCCAGCAGTACAGGGGGCGGCTACACCTTC CASSTGGGYTF
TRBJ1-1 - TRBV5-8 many TGTGCCAGCAGCTTGGGCCAACCGAACACTGAAGCTTTCTTT CASSLGQPNTEAFF
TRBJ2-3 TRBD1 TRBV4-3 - TGCGCCAGCAGCCAAGACGGGACAGGGGGCACAGATACGCAGTATTTT CASSQDGTGGTDTQYF
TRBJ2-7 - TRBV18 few TGTGCCAGCTCACTCGGGGTTTCGGGGTCCTACGAGCAGTACTTC CASSLGVSGSYEQYF
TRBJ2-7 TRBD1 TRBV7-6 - TGTGCCAGCAGCTTAGGGGCCGGGACAGTTTACGAGCAGTACTTC CASSLGAGTVYEQYF
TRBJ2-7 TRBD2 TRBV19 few TGTGCCAGTAGCAGGACTAGCGGGAGTCTGGTCCACGAGCAGTACTTC CASSRTSGSLVHEQYF
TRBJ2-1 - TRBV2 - TGTGCCAGCAGTGACGCTTACAATGAGCAGTTCTTC CASSDAYNEQFF
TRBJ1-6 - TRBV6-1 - TGTGCCAGCAGTGAAAATGGTACAGGGACACTCAGCTCCTATAATTCACCCCTCCACTTT CASSENGTGTLSSYNSPLHF
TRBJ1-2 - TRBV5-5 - TGTGCCAGCAGCTTGCTCGTTAACTATGGCTACACCTTC CASSLLVNYGYTF
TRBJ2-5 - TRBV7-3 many TGTGCCAGCAGCTTAATGGCATGGGAGACCCAGTACTTC CASSLMAWETQYF
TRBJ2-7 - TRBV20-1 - TGCAGTGCTAGAGCGCCCACCCTAGGAACCTACGAGCAGTACTTC CSARAPTLGTYEQYF
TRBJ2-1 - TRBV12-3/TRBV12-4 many TGTGCCAGCAGTTTAGCGTCTGGGGGGTTGGGCTCCTACAATGAGCAGTTCTTC CASSLASGGLGSYNEQFF
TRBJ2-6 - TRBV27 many TGTGCCAGCAGTTCCACAGGGCTTGGGGCCAACGTCCTGACTTTC CASSSTGLGANVLTF
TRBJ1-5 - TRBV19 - TGTGCCAGTATGCTCCTGGGAAGCAATCAGCCCCAGCATTTT CASMLLGSNQPQHF
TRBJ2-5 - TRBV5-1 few TGCGCCAGCAGCCTCAGCGGAGGCGAGGAGACCCAGTACTTC CASSLSGGEETQYF
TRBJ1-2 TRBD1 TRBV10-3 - TGTGCCATCAGTGAGTTCGGACAGGGGCTCTATGGCTACACCTTC CAISEFGQGLYGYTF
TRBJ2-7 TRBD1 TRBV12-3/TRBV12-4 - TGTGCCAGCAGTTTTGGGACAGGCGAGCAGTACTTC CASSFGTGEQYF
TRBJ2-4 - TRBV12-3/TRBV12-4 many TGTGCCAGCAGTTTGGGTAGGGTGAGGAACATTCAGTACTTC CASSLGRVRNIQYF
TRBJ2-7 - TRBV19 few TGTGCCAGTGCCGGGCCGCGAGCCTACGAGCAGTACTTC CASAGPRAYEQYF
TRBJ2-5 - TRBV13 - TGTGCCAGCAGCCCGGGGACCCTCCGCGGAGAGACCCAGTACTTC CASSPGTLRGETQYF
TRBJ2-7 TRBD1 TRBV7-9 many TGTGCCAGCACCTTAAGAAAGACGGGACAGGCGGGGCACGAGCAGTACTTC CASTLRKTGQAGHEQYF
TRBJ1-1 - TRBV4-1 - TGCGCCAGCAGCCAAGTGGAGGTAGGGAACACTGAAGCTTTCTTT CASSQVEVGNTEAFF
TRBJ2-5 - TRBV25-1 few TGTGCCAGCAGTGAATTTGGAGAGACCCAGTACTTC CASSEFGETQYF
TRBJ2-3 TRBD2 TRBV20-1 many TGCAGTGCCTTCGGGACTAGCGGGAGCGCAGATACGCAGTATTTT CSAFGTSGSADTQYF
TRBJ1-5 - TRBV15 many TGTGCCACCAGCAGAGATAGCCCCGGAGGATTAGGCAATCAGCCCCAGCATTTT CATSRDSPGGLGNQPQHF
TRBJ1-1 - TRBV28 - TGTGCCGGTGCTCTCCGGGATAACACTGAAGCTTTCTTT CAGALRDNTEAFF
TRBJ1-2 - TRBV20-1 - TGCAGTGCCATAGAAGAGGGATTCGCGGGATCGAACTATGGCTACACCTTC CSAIEEGFAGSNYGYTF
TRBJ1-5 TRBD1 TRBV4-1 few TGCGCCAGCAGCCAAATCGAGAGACAGGGACATCAGCCCCAGCATTTT CASSQIERQGHQPQHF
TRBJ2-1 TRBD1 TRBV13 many TGTGCCAGCAGCTCAATAACGGGACAGGGAAGGCATGAGCAGTTCTTC CASSSITGQGRHEQFF
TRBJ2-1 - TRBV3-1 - TGTGCCAGCAGCCAAGTGGGGGCCGAGCAGTTCTTC CASSQVGAEQFF
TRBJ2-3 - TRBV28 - TGTGCCAGCAGTTCCCGCCCCGACAGCACAGATACGCAGTATTTT CASSSRPDSTDTQYF
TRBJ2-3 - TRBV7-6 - TGTGCCAGCAGCTCGAAGGGACGGTTGGTCCCAGATACGCAGTATTTT CASSSKGRLVPDTQYF
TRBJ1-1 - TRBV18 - TGTGCCAGCTCCCATATAGAGTGGAACACTGAAGCTTTCTTT CASSHIEWNTEAFF
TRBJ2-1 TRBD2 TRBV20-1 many TGCAGTGCGCCTACTAGCGGACCTTACAATGAGCAGTTCTTC CSAPTSGPYNEQFF
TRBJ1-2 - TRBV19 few TGTGCCAGTCGAACCACGGGGCTCGCAGGCTACACCTTC CASRTTGLAGYTF
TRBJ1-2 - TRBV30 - TGTGCCGTAGTGGGGGGTTACACCTTC CAVVGGYTF
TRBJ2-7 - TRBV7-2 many TGTGCCAGCAGCTTCTTCGCGGGACCCCCGTACGAGCAGTACTTC CASSFFAGPPYEQYF
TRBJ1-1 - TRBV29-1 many TGCAGCGTTGAGGGGAAGGACACTGAAGCTTTCTTT CSVEGKDTEAFF
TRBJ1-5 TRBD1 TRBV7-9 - TGTGCCAGCAGCCCCAAAGGGGGCAAACAGCCCCAGCATTTT CASSPKGGKQPQHF
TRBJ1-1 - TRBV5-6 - TGTGCCAGCAGCCCCCTTACGGGGTTGGATAACACTGAAGCTTTCTTT CASSPLTGLDNTEAFF
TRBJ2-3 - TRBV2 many TGTGCCAGCAGGACCGGGCTACAGTTCACAGATACGCAGTATTTT CASRTGLQFTDTQYF
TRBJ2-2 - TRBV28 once TGTGCCACCCTAGTACCGGGAACGAACACCGGGGAGCTGTTTTTT CATLVPGTNTGELFF